This is a list of T cell receptor beta chains from one sample in a study of shared clonotypes between healthy human individuals. Only in-frame clones appear in the TCRdb table, and some are missing; sequencing was by immunoSEQ multiplex PCR. The sample yields approximately 980,000 clones, around three quarters seen once. The specimen sequenced was memory CD4+ T cells sorted from blood. Receptors were obtained from a man aged 18 to 29 in good health. Both conserved end residues are trimmed from each CDR3.

>TRBV4-1
ASSQGLAGATDTQY
>TRBV11-2
ASSLGVGNEQF
>TRBV18
ASSSSGTNGYT
>TRBV18
ASSPAGGNTIY
>TRBV20-1
SAFGNTIY
>TRBV2
ASRRDSNSYEQY
>TRBV7-9
ASSLGGTKQF
>TRBV5-1
ASSLASGVTDTQY
>TRBV7-8
ASSLISGGGGEQY
>TRBV4-1
ASSRDRAYEQY
>TRBV6-1
ASSENSYEQY
>TRBV7-2
ASSLVAGVNTEAF
>TRBV7-2
ASSLFSGRSGETQY
>TRBV7-6
ASSTSGTATEAF
>TRBV27
ASSLLGQPQH
>TRBV7-2
ASRKGQGSETQY
>TRBV2
ASRTGATNEKLF
>TRBV15
ATSRVTSGADTQY
>TRBV5-6
ASSLNSGTEQF
>TRBV5-4
ASTGGGTRGTDTQY
>TRBV28
ASSLGALQGSPYEQY
>TRBV5-8
ASSQDGYSYEQY
>TRBV4-3
ASSQVSVGTEAF
>TRBV7-2
ASSLSGRGEQY
>TRBV11-2
ASSLEGGAYNEQF
>TRBV7-9
ASSFGLGQMNTEAF
>TRBV10-1
ASSSGLADEQY
>TRBV27
ASRAGATNYGYT
>TRBV6-1
ATTNTRETQY
>TRBV4-3
ASSQEAPGGVAKNIQY
>TRBV29-1
SVEDRPPSTDTQY
>TRBV11-2
ASSQAGTDTQY
>TRBV29-1
SVARGQTNTEAF
>TRBV11-2
ASSLRLAGGRETQY
>TRBV5-8
ASSFRDRKLYGYT
>TRBV29-1
SVTPLDPRDRATRSGNTIY
>TRBV9
ASSALTSGVKDTQY
>TRBV5-5
ASSLLGTEAF
>TRBV5-1
ASSLRDYSTDTQY
>TRBV28
ASSLRSGGGVSYEQF
>TRBV18
ASSPGRAFQETQY
>TRBV5-6
ASSLQDTGELF
>TRBV9
ASSPPGLPYEQY
>TRBV4-1
ASSPYGSERWNTIY
>TRBV5-1
ASSSTGDQGPQH
>TRBV7-2
ASSLASSSEQY
>TRBV19
ASSPSTDTQY
>TRBV19
ASSIEASYEQY
>TRBV19
ASSIGTLAAAF
>TRBV21-1
ASGDGQGANQETQY
>TRBV7-9
ASSRTSYNEQF